This T cell receptor beta chain stems from a study of T cells in tuberculosis. Here immunoSEQ multiplex PCR was the method, and the copy in TCRdb shows in-frame clones only, minus some. The sample contains tens of thousands of clones, around 96% of which appear only once. The trim removed 8 bases at V and 6 bases at J, leaving 3 bases unmatched. From germline, CDR1 is MNHEY and CDR2 SVGAGI. The CDR3 length is 14 residues. The sample comprised PBMCs. The rearrangement joins TRBV6-5 to TRBJ2-3; TRBD2 matches at 15 bases. This TCR was recovered from a donor aged 10 to 29 with latent tuberculosis or without tuberculosis infection. CDR3 nucleotides: TGTGCCAGCGGTGGACTAGCGGGGGGGGATACGCAGTATTTT. Translation gives CASGGLAGGDTQYF.